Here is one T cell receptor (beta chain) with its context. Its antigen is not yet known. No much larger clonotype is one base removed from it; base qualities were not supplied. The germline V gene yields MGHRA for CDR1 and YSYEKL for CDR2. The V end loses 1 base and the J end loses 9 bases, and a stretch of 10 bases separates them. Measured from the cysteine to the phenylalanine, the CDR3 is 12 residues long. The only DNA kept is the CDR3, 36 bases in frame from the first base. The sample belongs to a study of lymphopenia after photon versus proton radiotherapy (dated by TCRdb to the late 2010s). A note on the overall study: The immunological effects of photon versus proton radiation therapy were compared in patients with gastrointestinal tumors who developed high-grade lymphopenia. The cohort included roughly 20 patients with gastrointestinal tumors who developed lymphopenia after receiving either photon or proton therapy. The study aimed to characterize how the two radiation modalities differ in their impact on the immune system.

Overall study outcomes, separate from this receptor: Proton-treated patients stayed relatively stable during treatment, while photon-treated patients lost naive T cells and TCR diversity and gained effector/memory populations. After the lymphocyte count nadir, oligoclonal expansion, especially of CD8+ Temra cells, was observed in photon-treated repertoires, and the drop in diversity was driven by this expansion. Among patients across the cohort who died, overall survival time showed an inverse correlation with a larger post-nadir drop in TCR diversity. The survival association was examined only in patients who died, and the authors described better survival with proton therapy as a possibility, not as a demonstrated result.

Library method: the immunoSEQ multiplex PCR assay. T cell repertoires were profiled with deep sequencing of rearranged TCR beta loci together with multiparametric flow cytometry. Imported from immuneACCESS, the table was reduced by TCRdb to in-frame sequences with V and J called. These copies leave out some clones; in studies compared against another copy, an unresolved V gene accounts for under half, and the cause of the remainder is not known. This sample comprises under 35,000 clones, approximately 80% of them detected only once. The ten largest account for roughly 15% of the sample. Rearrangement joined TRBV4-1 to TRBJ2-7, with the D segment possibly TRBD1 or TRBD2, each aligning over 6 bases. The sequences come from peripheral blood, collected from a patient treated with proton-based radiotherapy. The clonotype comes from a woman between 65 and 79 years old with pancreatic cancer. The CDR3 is CASSQAGGGQYF. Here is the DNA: TGCGCCAGCAGCCAAGCCGGGGGCGGGCAGTACTTC.